Each of the 31 T cell receptor beta chains below was sequenced from the same sample in a study of blood T cell repertoires in COVID-19. The protocol was immunoSEQ multiplex PCR, while the TCRdb copy is restricted to in-frame clones and leaves out a portion. This sample has 250,000 to 350,000 clones, with about 80% found just once. Sequencing was carried out using peripheral blood. These receptors originate from a person aged 70 to 85 with COVID-19, enrolled during active disease.

This chain connects TRBV7-2 to TRBJ2-1, with 7 bases lining up with TRBD2. Germline values: CDR1 SGHTA, CDR2 FQGNSA. The J segment lost 3 bases and the V segment lost 7 bases, leaving 9 bases of the junction unmatched. The CDR3 has 15 amino acids. The CDR3 nucleotides read TGTGCCAGCAACCCCTTCGGCGGGAGCTACAATGAGCAGTTCTTC. Amino acids: CASNPFGGSYNEQFF. The complete variable domain, with remaining parts taken from reference TRBV7-2 and TRBJ2-1, reads GAGVSQSPSNKVTEKGKDVELRCDPISGHTALYWYRQSLGQGLEFLIYFQGNSAPDKSGLPSDRFSAERTGGSVSTLTIQRTQQEDSAVYLCASNPFGGSYNEQFFGPGTRLTVL.

This sequence joins TRBV9 and TRBJ1-1, with D possibly being TRBD1 (6 bases). The germline V gene encodes CDR1 SGDLS and CDR2 YYNGEE. Trimming took off 3 bases at V and 7 bases at J, with 13 bases between the two ends. The CDR3 sequence is 13 residues long. The CDR3, as DNA: TGTGCCAGCAGCGGTCTACAGGGCTTTGAAGCTTTCTTT. Protein: CASSGLQGFEAFF.

V is TRBV29-1 and J is TRBJ2-2; the match to TRBD1 covers 8 bases. Looked up from germline, CDR1 is SQVTM and CDR2 is ANQGSEA. The CDR3 is made up of 14 amino acids. The ends lost 3 bases at V and 1 base at J; junction bases unmatched: 1. The CDR3: CSVDGQGNTGELFF. CDR3 DNA: TGCAGCGTTGACGGACAGGGGAACACCGGGGAGCTGTTTTTT.

This clone showed up just once. The chain has TRBV21-1 and TRBJ1-3; no DNA check was done on the table's D call, TRBD1. TRBV21-1 represents a pseudogene. This CDR3 contains 18 residues. The CDR3 DNA reads as TGTGCCAGCACCCCCCGCCAGGGGGCCCCAAGCTCTGGAAACACCATATATTTT. This translates into CASTPRQGAPSSGNTIYF.

Ten or more counts support this clone. This chain connects TRBV29-1 to TRBJ2-3; 12 bases line up with TRBD2. V was clipped by 4 bases and J by 2 bases; unmatched bases: 4. This CDR3 region has 15 residues. Germline V lookup: CDR1 SQVTM, CDR2 ANQGSEA. CDR3 sequence reads: CSVAGLAGNTDTQYF. The CDR3 bases are TGCAGCGTTGCCGGACTAGCGGGGAACACAGATACGCAGTATTTT.

There are a few counts of this clone. The gene calls are TRBV19 and TRBJ1-2; TRBD1 might be the D (6 bases). The CDR3 totals 16 residues. Trimming took 9 bases from V and 0 from J, leaving 20 bases between them. Germline loops: CDR1 LNHDA, CDR2 SQIVND (reference sequence). This CDR3 is CASHPPAGTTNYGYTF. The CDR3 DNA sequence: TGTGCCAGCCACCCCCCGGCCGGGACAACTAACTATGGCTACACCTTC.

The chain couples TRBV6-8 to TRBJ2-5; 9 positions match TRBD2. Trimming cost V 5 bases and J 2 bases; bases outside gene matches: 15. The CDR3 sequence is 18 residues long. Germline V gives CDR1 MNHGY, CDR2 SAAAGT. CDR3 protein: CASSTVQREALGQETQYF. The DNA of the CDR3 is TGTGCCAGCAGTACGGTCCAGCGGGAGGCCCTAGGGCAAGAGACCCAGTACTTC.

The CDR3 DNA sequence: TGTGCCAGCTCACGAGACAGGGACTCCTACGAGCAGTACTTC. Translation gives CASSRDRDSYEQYF. The rearrangement joins TRBV18 to TRBJ2-7; TRBD1 matches 7 bases. The ends lost 4 bases at V and 0 bases at J; junction bases unmatched: 3. Germline V gene lookup returns CDR1 KGHSH and CDR2 LQKENI. This CDR3 comprises 14 residues.

J is TRBJ2-1 and V is TRBV13; perhaps TRBD2 as D (6 bases). CDR3 length: 14 amino acids. Germline V gene lookup returns CDR1 PRHDT and CDR2 FYEKMQ (reference sequence). Trimming cost V 6 bases and J 4 bases, with 13 bases left between them. CDR3 DNA: TGTGCCAGCAGGGCGGGAAATCAGTACAATGAGCAGTTCTTC. Amino acid sequence: CASRAGNQYNEQFF.

This clone has only one observation. This CDR3 is CASSSRQDPTDTQYF. In DNA, the CDR3 is TGTGCCAGCAGCTCAAGACAGGATCCTACAGATACGCAGTATTTT. The chain links TRBV11-1 to TRBJ2-3, with D possibly being TRBD1 (6 bases). Germline V gene sequence: CDR1 SGHAT, CDR2 FQDESV (reference sequence). Trimming removed 4 bases from V and 3 bases from J, with 14 bases in between. This CDR3 contains 15 residues. The full variable domain, its missing parts supplied by reference TRBV11-1 and TRBJ2-3, is EAEVAQSPRYKITEKSQAVAFWCDPISGHATLYWYRQILGQGPELLVQFQDESVVDDSQLPKDRFSAERLKGVDSTLKIQPAELGDSAMYLCASSSRQDPTDTQYFGPGTRLTVL.

The chain is built from TRBV28 and TRBJ2-3; the match to TRBD1 covers 10 bases. With 6 bases clipped from V and 1 base from J, the junction kept 4 bases outside the gene matches. The V gene's germline CDR1 is MDHEN and CDR2 SYDVKM. The CDR3 loop spans 15 amino acids. As DNA, the CDR3 is TGTGCCAGCAGCACCGGGACAGGGGGCACAGATACGCAGTATTTT. This translates into CASSTGTGGTDTQYF.

The chain recombines TRBV11-2 with TRBJ2-1; a weak D match, TRBD2 (5 bases). The germline CDR1 and CDR2 sequences are SGHAT and FQNNGV. CDR3 length: 16 residues. Trimming pared 5 bases from V and 2 bases from J, leaving 16 bases between. CDR3 residues: CASSLRVGVTYNEQFF. The CDR3 DNA follows: TGTGCCAGCAGCCTGCGCGTCGGGGTAACCTACAATGAGCAGTTCTTC.

The chain combines TRBV28 with TRBJ1-2, with 12 bases aligning to TRBD1. Germline V lookup: CDR1 MDHEN, CDR2 SYDVKM. V lost 8 bases to trimming and J lost 7 bases; unmatched junction nucleotides: 14. CDR3 length equals 16 residues. The CDR3 loop reads CASGVWGQGAPGGYTF. The CDR3 coding sequence is TGTGCCAGCGGAGTATGGGGACAGGGGGCGCCGGGTGGCTACACCTTC.

The chain employs TRBV4-3 and TRBJ2-3; TRBD1 is a possible D gene (5 bases). Trimming took off 3 bases at V and 2 bases at J, with 12 bases between the two ends. This CDR3 region has 15 residues. CDR1 is LGHNA and CDR2 is YSLEER in the germline V gene. The CDR3 DNA reads as TGCGCCAGCAGCCACGGAAGGGGCTACACAGATACGCAGTATTTT. Protein sequence: CASSHGRGYTDTQYF.

There are a few counts of this clone. The chain recombines TRBV10-3 with TRBJ2-3; TRBD2 agrees at 9 bases. Germline values: CDR1 ENHRY, CDR2 SYGVKD. V trimming: 6 bases; J trimming: 0 bases; junction bases outside the gene matches: 4. The CDR3 covers 15 residues. This CDR3 is CAISNLAGSTDTQYF. The CDR3, as DNA: TGTGCCATCAGCAATCTAGCGGGGAGCACAGATACGCAGTATTTT.

V usage is TRBV2 and J usage is TRBJ2-7; D ambiguous. CDR3 length: 15 residues. The V and J ends lost 2 bases and 3 bases respectively, with 14 bases between them. CDR1 SNHLY and CDR2 FYNNEI come from the germline V gene. CDR3 loop: CASSEHSLKVYEQYF. In DNA form, the CDR3 reads TGTGCCAGCAGTGAACACAGCCTGAAGGTCTACGAGCAGTACTTC.

V is TRBV29-1 and J is TRBJ2-2; TRBD2 might be the D (6 bases). The V and J ends lost 4 bases and 1 base respectively, with 10 bases between them. Germline V gives CDR1 SQVTM, CDR2 ANQGSEA. The CDR3 covers 14 residues. DNA for the CDR3: TGCAGCGTTGTAGGGAGGAGGAACACCGGGGAGCTGTTTTTT. Protein product: CSVVGRRNTGELFF.

This chain joins TRBV9 and TRBJ1-6; D possibly corresponds to TRBD1 (5 bases). CDR1 and CDR2 (germline): SGDLS, YYNGEE. Trimming removed 4 bases from V and 9 bases from J, with 14 bases in between. The CDR3 is 14 amino acids. This CDR3 is CASSPGLYGSPLHF. The CDR3 DNA is TGTGCCAGCAGCCCGGGACTCTACGGTTCACCCCTCCACTTT.

This clone was counted many times. The rearrangement joins TRBV29-1 to TRBJ1-2, with D possibly TRBD1 on 6 matching bases. Germline V lookup: CDR1 SQVTM, CDR2 ANQGSEA. V shed 1 base and J shed 5 bases, with 8 bases lying between them. This CDR3 has 12 amino acids. The CDR3 reads CSVEGTEYGYTF. The CDR3 region has the DNA TGCAGCGTTGAAGGGACAGAGTATGGCTACACCTTC.

The chain is built from TRBV6-6 and TRBJ2-6; D remains unclear. Germline CDR1 reads MNHNY; CDR2 reads SVGAGI (reference sequence). This CDR3 is 16 amino acids long. V lost 0 bases and J 0 bases, leaving 6 bases between the germline ends. For the CDR3, the DNA is TGTGCCAGCAGTTACTCGTCGGGCTCTGGGGCCAACGTCCTGACTTTC. Encoded protein: CASSYSSGSGANVLTF.

J is TRBJ1-2 and V is TRBV10-3; D gene uncertain. Trimming stripped 2 bases from V and 2 bases from J, with 18 bases between. The germline gives CDR1 ENHRY, CDR2 SYGVKD. This CDR3 has 17 amino acids. CDR3 bases: TGTGCCATCAGTGAGAGTCGTGCCGACTGGGTAAACTATGGCTACACCTTC. Protein sequence: CAISESRADWVNYGYTF.

The rearrangement joins TRBV19 to TRBJ2-2, with TRBD1 as a possible D gene (5 bases). This CDR3 has 13 residues. CDR1 is LNHDA and CDR2 is SQIVND in the germline V gene (reference sequence). Trimming removed 5 bases from V and 1 base from J, with 5 bases in between. The CDR3, as DNA: TGTGCCAGTAGTCAGGGGAACACCGGGGAGCTGTTTTTT. It encodes CASSQGNTGELFF.

V gene TRBV24-1 combines with J gene TRBJ2-1; 9 bases fit TRBD1. This CDR3 has 15 residues. The V gene end was trimmed by 4 bases and the J gene end by 7 bases; junction bases not matched to a gene: 7. CDR1 and CDR2 from the germline V gene are KGHDR and SFDVKD. The CDR3 reads CATSDPGQGPNEQFF. DNA of the CDR3: TGTGCCACCAGTGACCCCGGACAGGGGCCGAATGAGCAGTTCTTC.

CDR3 sequence reads: CASSFRGVSAGYTF. The CDR3, as DNA: TGTGCCAGCAGTTTCCGCGGGGTGTCGGCTGGCTACACCTTC. The V and J genes are TRBV27 and TRBJ1-2; D gene uncertain. Trimming removed 3 bases at V and 7 bases at J, with 15 bases between. This CDR3 spans 14 amino acids. The germline V gene has CDR1 MNHEY and CDR2 SMNVEV (reference sequence).

V and J are TRBV12-5 and TRBJ1-2; TRBD1 aligns across 7 bases. This CDR3 comprises 15 residues. The V gene end was trimmed by 7 bases and the J gene end by 3 bases; junction bases not matched to a gene: 11. Per the germline V gene, CDR1 is LGHNT and CDR2 is FRNRAP. The CDR3 here is CASALGDRTDYGYTF. The DNA of the CDR3 is TGTGCTAGTGCCTTGGGGGACAGAACCGACTATGGCTACACCTTC.

The CDR3 DNA is TGTGCCAGCAGAAAGCAACGGGGACTTACGCTCCAAAATTCACCCCTCCACTTT. Translation gives CASRKQRGLTLQNSPLHF. The chain links TRBV13 to TRBJ1-6; possible D gene TRBD1, 5 bases. The ends were cut back, 6 bases at V and 7 bases at J, with 25 bases in the middle. Germline values: CDR1 PRHDT, CDR2 FYEKMQ (reference sequence). The CDR3 is 18 amino acids.

The chain couples TRBV19 to TRBJ2-5, with 9 bases matching TRBD1. The CDR3 consists of 14 residues. V lost 3 bases and J lost 5; bases outside the gene matches: 4. From germline, CDR1 is LNHDA and CDR2 SQIVND (reference sequence). The CDR3 bases are TGTGCCAGTAGTATTACAGGGGGCTGGGAGACCCAGTACTTC. It translates to CASSITGGWETQYF.

The rearrangement links TRBV2 to TRBJ1-2, with D uncertain. The CDR3 has 15 residues. Germline V gene lookup returns CDR1 SNHLY and CDR2 FYNNEI. With 6 bases removed from V and 7 bases from J, the gap between germline ends came to 21 bases. The CDR3 nucleotides read TGTGCCAGCAGCTCCATACGGGCGCCGGGGAGTGGCTACACCTTC. This translates into CASSSIRAPGSGYTF.

The chain combines TRBV6-2 or TRBV6-3 with TRBJ1-6; possible D gene TRBD1, 6 bases. Per germline, CDR1 MNHEY and CDR2 SVGEGT. The V end was cut by 2 bases, the J end by 14 bases, with 28 bases between. The CDR3 extends over 18 amino acids. Here the CDR3 DNA reads TGTGCCAGCAGTTACCCACCTTCACGACAGGCCGCCGGGCGGGCCCTCCACTTT. Translation gives CASSYPPSRQAAGRALHF.

The genes are TRBV19 and TRBJ2-2, with no clear D. CDR3 length equals 17 residues. Looked up from germline, CDR1 is LNHDA and CDR2 is SQIVND (reference sequence). The ends were cut back, 6 bases at V and 2 bases at J, with 19 bases in the middle. CDR3 protein: CASSTPRRIGNTGELFF. CDR3 in DNA: TGTGCCAGTAGCACCCCGCGGCGGATAGGAAACACCGGGGAGCTGTTTTTT.

This chain uses TRBV2 with TRBJ2-2; 7 bases map to TRBD1. The germline V gene has CDR1 SNHLY and CDR2 FYNNEI. With 8 bases clipped from V and 1 base from J, the junction kept 10 bases outside the gene matches. This CDR3 region has 16 residues. The CDR3 nucleotides are TGTGCCAGCTCCTTAACCGGGACAGAGAACACCGGGGAGCTGTTTTTT. This translates into CASSLTGTENTGELFF.